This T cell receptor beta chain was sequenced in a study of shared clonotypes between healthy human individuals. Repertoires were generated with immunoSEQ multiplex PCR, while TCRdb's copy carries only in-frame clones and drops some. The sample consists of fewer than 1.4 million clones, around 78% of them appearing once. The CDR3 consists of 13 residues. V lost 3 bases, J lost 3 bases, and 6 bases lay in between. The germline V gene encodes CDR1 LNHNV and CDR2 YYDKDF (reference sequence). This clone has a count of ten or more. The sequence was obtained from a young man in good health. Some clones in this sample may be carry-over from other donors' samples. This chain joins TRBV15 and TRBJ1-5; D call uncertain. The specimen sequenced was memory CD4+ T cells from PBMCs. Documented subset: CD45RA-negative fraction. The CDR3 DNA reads TGTGCCACCAGCAGTGATTACAATCAGCCCCAGCATTTT. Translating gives CATSSDYNQPQHF.